One sample yielded the 5 T cell receptor beta chains listed below, sequenced in a study of identical twins. TCRdb reprocessed the 5' RACE reads via MiXCR and lists one record per CDR3 protein. The data show about 890,000 distinct CDR3 sequences, with over 9% seen just once and 1.5% to 2% held by the top ten. A further study also used this sample, focusing on yellow fever vaccine responses in identical twins.

The sequencing input was PBMCs. The receptors come from a woman under 30 in good health.

Only a few counts were recorded for this clonotype. The chain uses TRBV7-9 and TRBJ2-1, with D perhaps TRBD2 (5 bases). V was clipped by 5 bases and J by 6 bases, with 17 bases between them. This CDR3 region has 15 residues. The germline V gene has CDR1 SEHNR and CDR2 FQNEAQ (reference sequence). The CDR3 DNA reads as TGTGCCAGCAGCCCAGAAGGGCTAGCCCCCAATGAGCAGTTCTTC. This encodes CASSPEGLAPNEQFF.

This chain joins TRBV12-3 or TRBV12-4 and TRBJ2-4; D gene ambiguous. This CDR3 has 14 residues. With 5 bases removed from V and 3 bases from J, the gap between germline ends came to 11 bases. For the CDR3, the DNA is TGTGCCAGCAGTCCCCTTTTAGGCAAAAACATTCAGTACTTC. This codes for CASSPLLGKNIQYF.

This CDR3 is CASSLGLPYGYTF. Written as DNA, the CDR3 is TGTGCCAGCAGTTTAGGGTTGCCGTATGGCTACACCTTC. V and J are TRBV12-3 or TRBV12-4 and TRBJ1-2; D not resolved. The CDR3 totals 13 residues. V was trimmed by 1 base and J by 5 bases, leaving 8 bases between them.

The chain uses TRBV28 and TRBJ1-1; the D is unclear. Germline V gene lookup returns CDR1 MDHEN and CDR2 SYDVKM. The CDR3 runs to 15 residues. With 4 bases removed from V and 0 bases from J, the gap between germline ends came to 12 bases. The CDR3 protein is CASSSTTKMNTEAFF. For the CDR3, the DNA is TGTGCCAGCAGTTCCACGACAAAGATGAACACTGAAGCTTTCTTT.

This clonotype came up many times. V usage is TRBV20-1 and J usage is TRBJ2-4; 7 bases map to TRBD1. Unmatched junction bases numbered 10, after V lost 3 bases and J lost 2 bases. CDR3 length: 16 residues. The germline CDR1 and CDR2 sequences are DFQATT and SNEGSKA (reference sequence). The CDR3 bases are TGCAGTGCTAGCTCGACAGGGAGTGAGACCAAAAACATTCAGTACTTC. This translates into CSASSTGSETKNIQYF.